The sequence of this TCR beta chain was determined in a study of T cells after yellow fever vaccination. 5'RACE template switching produced TCR cDNA carrying a universal primer site and UMIs. TCRdb called the 5' RACE reads again in MiXCR, with one record for every CDR3 protein. This table has about 360,000 distinct CDR3 sequences, around 6.5% appearing once. CDR3 size: 12 residues. Germline V gene lookup returns CDR1 SGDLS and CDR2 YYNGEE. Trimming cost V 0 bases and J 8 bases, with 3 bases left between them. This clonotype was seen more than once but under ten times. The antigen remains undetermined. The study's findings and limits: The booster response re-showed most primary clones: around 97% CD4, more than 80% CD8. The secondary response was weaker but peaked faster, day 5 versus 15.

This receptor was taken from a man aged 25-45 years who received the YFV17D yellow fever vaccine. The chain carries TRBV9 and TRBJ2-6; D uncertain. The source material was PBMCs, sampled 5 days after the yellow fever booster vaccination. The CDR3 reads CASSVGTNVLTF. The DNA of the CDR3 is TGTGCCAGCAGCGTAGGGACCAACGTCCTGACTTTC.